This passage covers 21 T cell receptor beta chains from one sample sequenced in a study of early T cells in non-severe SARS-CoV-2 infection. MiXCR was run by TCRdb on the 5' RACE reads, yielding one entry per CDR3 protein. The data show 50,000 to 60,000 distinct CDR3 sequences, 6.6% seen once. This specimen was whole blood, taken at baseline. The receptors stem from an adult who was a healthcare worker with PCR-confirmed SARS-CoV-2 infection or an uninfected control (not recorded which).

This clonotype was detected ten times or more. The chain links TRBV28 to TRBJ1-6; no firm D call. Germline values: CDR1 MDHEN, CDR2 SYDVKM. The CDR3 contains 16 residues. Trimming removed 3 bases at V and 7 bases at J, with 16 bases between. Here the CDR3 reads CASSFLYGPGNSPLHF. In DNA, the CDR3 is TGTGCCAGCAGTTTCCTTTACGGCCCGGGGAATTCACCCCTCCACTTT.

This clonotype was recorded many times. This rearrangement joins TRBV7-8 to TRBJ2-2; D possibly corresponds to TRBD1 (6 bases). Between the trimmed V and J ends, which lost 5 bases and 6 bases, there was a span of 13 bases. The CDR3 contains 14 residues. CDR1 is SGHVS, CDR2 FQNEAQ, per germline. CDR3 nucleotides: TGTGCCAGCAGCCCGCAGGGGACGGCCGGGGAGCTGTTTTTT. As protein: CASSPQGTAGELFF.

The sample holds many counts of this clonotype. The chain uses TRBV7-2 and TRBJ1-1; D ambiguous. The CDR3 has 13 residues. The germline V and J ends were trimmed by 5 bases and 4 bases, with 11 bases remaining between them. Germline assignment: CDR1 SGHTA and CDR2 FQGNSA. CDR3 nucleotide sequence: TGTGCCAGCAGCCTTCTTTACAGCACTGAAGCTTTCTTT. Amino acid sequence: CASSLLYSTEAFF.

This clonotype was counted many times. The CDR3 here is CSAVTGGIQPQHF. The CDR3 DNA sequence: TGCAGTGCTGTGACAGGGGGTATTCAGCCCCAGCATTTT. The rearrangement joins TRBV20-1 to TRBJ1-5; 9 nucleotides align to TRBD1. The CDR3 runs to 13 residues. Germline V CDR1 and CDR2: DFQATT, SNEGSKA (reference sequence). V lost 5 bases, J lost 6 bases, and 5 bases stayed unmatched.

Comment on this clonotype: One junction end does not reproduce the germline sequence, and a read error may be involved. V usage is TRBV6-2 or TRBV6-3 and J usage is TRBJ2-2; possible D gene TRBD2, 7 bases. Germline CDR1 reads MNHEY; CDR2 reads SVGEGT. The CDR3 spans 17 residues. For the CDR3, the DNA is TGTGCCAGCAGTTACTCCCTTCGGGGGGCGAAAACCGGGGAGCTGTTTTTT. It codes for CASSYSLRGAKTGELFF.

This clonotype turned up a few times. The chain recombines TRBV5-1 with TRBJ2-7; D gene uncertain. The germline V gene encodes CDR1 SGHRS and CDR2 YFSETQ. The CDR3 runs to 14 residues. The ends were cut back, 0 bases at V and 3 bases at J, with 10 bases in the middle. CDR3 region: CASSLATANYEQYF. In DNA form, the CDR3 reads TGCGCCAGCAGCTTGGCCACAGCCAACTACGAGCAGTACTTC. Based on the CDR3 plus reference TRBV5-1 and TRBJ2-7, the full variable domain is KAGVTQTPRYLIKTRGQQVTLSCSPISGHRSVSWYQQTPGQGLQFLFEYFSETQRNKGNFPGRFSGRQFSNSRSEMNVSTLELGDSALYLCASSLATANYEQYFGPGTRLTVT.

In this sample, this clonotype turned up a few times. V is TRBV28 and J is TRBJ2-3, with D hard to call. Between the trimmed V and J ends, which lost 9 bases and 3 bases, there was a span of 4 bases. The CDR3 is 10 amino acids. Germline values: CDR1 MDHEN, CDR2 SYDVKM. The CDR3, as DNA: TGTGCCAGTGGAACAGATACGCAGTATTTT. Translation: CASGTDTQYF.

The V gene is TRBV28, the J gene TRBJ1-1; a weak D match, TRBD1 (6 bases). V lost 5 bases and J 1 base, leaving 17 bases between the germline ends. This CDR3 region has 16 residues. Germline assignment: CDR1 MDHEN and CDR2 SYDVKM. The CDR3 DNA sequence: TGTGCCAGCAGTCTACCTCTCCAGGGACAGAACACTGAAGCTTTCTTT. Translation gives CASSLPLQGQNTEAFF.

The chain links TRBV7-9 to TRBJ1-6; maybe TRBD1 (6 bases). CDR1 and CDR2 (germline): SEHNR, FQNEAQ (reference sequence). V was shortened by 5 bases and J by 6 bases, with 14 bases between the two germline ends. The CDR3 has 15 residues. The CDR3: CASSPGARGNSPLHF. The CDR3 coding sequence is TGTGCCAGCAGCCCCGGGGCCAGGGGTAATTCACCCCTCCACTTT.

At least ten counts were recorded for this clonotype. The V gene is TRBV20-1, the J gene TRBJ2-1, with TRBD2 matching 12 bases. The V gene end was trimmed by 2 bases and the J gene end by 10 bases; junction bases not matched to a gene: 9. Germline V lookup: CDR1 DFQATT, CDR2 SNEGSKA (reference sequence). CDR3 length equals 15 residues. CDR3 residues: CSARHPSGGAVEQFF. The CDR3 nucleotides read TGCAGTGCTAGACACCCTAGCGGGGGGGCAGTGGAGCAGTTCTTC.

This clonotype was seen only a few times. The V and J genes are TRBV29-1 and TRBJ2-3, with D perhaps TRBD1 (6 bases). From germline, CDR1 is SQVTM and CDR2 ANQGSEA. V shed 1 base and J shed 1 base, with 12 bases lying between them. The CDR3 spans 15 residues. The CDR3 loop reads CSVEAWGRRTDTQYF. The DNA for the CDR3 is TGCAGCGTTGAAGCCTGGGGGCGCCGCACAGATACGCAGTATTTT.

This clonotype showed up many times. This rearrangement joins TRBV30 to TRBJ1-5, with D possibly TRBD1 on 6 matching bases. Trimming removed 2 bases from V and 6 bases from J, with 11 bases in between. The CDR3 sequence is 13 residues long. Germline V gene sequence: CDR1 GTSNPN, CDR2 SVGIG (reference sequence). The CDR3 nucleotides are TGTGCCTGGAGTCCAGGGGCGATTCAGCCCCAGCATTTT. This translates into CAWSPGAIQPQHF.

The chain couples TRBV15 to TRBJ2-5; possibly TRBD1 or TRBD2 for D (5 bases each). Trimming cost V 3 bases and J 0 bases, with 14 bases left between them. The CDR3 has 16 residues. The germline CDR1 and CDR2 sequences are LNHNV and YYDKDF (reference sequence). The CDR3 sequence: CATSRRAGQYQETQYF. CDR3 DNA: TGTGCCACCAGCAGGCGGGCAGGGCAGTACCAAGAGACCCAGTACTTC. The complete variable domain, with remaining parts taken from reference TRBV15 and TRBJ2-5, reads DAMVIQNPRYQVTQFGKPVTLSCSQTLNHNVMYWYQQKSSQAPKLLFHYYDKDFNNEADTPDNFQSRRPNTSFCFLDIRSPGLGDTAMYLCATSRRAGQYQETQYFGPGTRLLVL.

This clonotype was recorded a few times. The J gene is TRBJ1-3, the V gene TRBV9; D unclear. The CDR3 length is 12 residues. The germline V and J ends were trimmed by 3 bases and 8 bases, with 9 bases remaining between them. Germline CDR1 and CDR2: SGDLS and YYNGEE. CDR3 protein: CASSALMDTIYF. The DNA for the CDR3 is TGTGCCAGCAGCGCCCTAATGGACACCATATATTTT.

The chain combines TRBV20-1 with TRBJ2-6; D remains ambiguous. This CDR3 spans 14 amino acids. Germline V lookup: CDR1 DFQATT, CDR2 SNEGSKA (reference sequence). V was shortened by 3 bases and J by 2 bases, with 8 bases between the two germline ends. CDR3 sequence (DNA): TGCAGTGCTAGTTCCTCAGCTGGGGCCAACGTCCTGACTTTC. Residues: CSASSSAGANVLTF.

This clonotype was picked up a small number of times. This chain connects TRBV4-3 to TRBJ2-2; D remains unclear. V was trimmed by 0 bases and J by 4 bases, leaving 12 bases between them. The CDR3 totals 16 residues. Germline V CDR1 and CDR2: LGHNA, YSLEER. CDR3 DNA: TGCGCCAGCAGCCAAGATCCCCGAGGAGCCACCGGGGAGCTGTTTTTT. Translation: CASSQDPRGATGELFF.

V gene TRBV2 combines with J gene TRBJ1-1; D is uncertain. Between the trimmed V and J ends, which lost 6 bases and 2 bases, there was a span of 13 bases. This CDR3 contains 14 residues. CDR1 and CDR2 from the germline V gene are SNHLY and FYNNEI. The CDR3 DNA is TGTGCCAGCAGGCTAGAACAGCTCAACACTGAAGCTTTCTTT. Translating gives CASRLEQLNTEAFF. Based on the CDR3 plus reference TRBV2 and TRBJ1-1, the full variable domain is EPEVTQTPSHQVTQMGQEVILRCVPISNHLYFYWYRQILGQKVEFLVSFYNNEISEKSEIFDDQFSVERPDGSNFTLKIRSTKLEDSAMYFCASRLEQLNTEAFFGQGTRLTVV.

This clonotype was seen repeatedly, ten times or more. The chain is built from TRBV11-3 and TRBJ2-7; no clear D gene. Germline-derived CDR1 and CDR2 are SGHNT and YENEEA. The length of the CDR3 is 13 residues. V lost 0 bases, J lost 6 bases, and 9 bases lay in between. The CDR3, as DNA: TGTGCCAGCAGCTTAGAGGCGACTGCCGAGCAGTACTTC. Its translation is CASSLEATAEQYF.

This clonotype was seen repeatedly, ten times or more. The chain has TRBV12-3 or TRBV12-4 and TRBJ2-7; TRBD1 matches at 7 bases. Trimming removed 5 bases from V and 4 bases from J; junction bases left unmatched: 2. The CDR3 sequence is 12 residues long. The CDR3 nucleotides are TGTGCCAGCAGTCCGGACAGGTACGAGCAGTACTTC. Translated, it gives CASSPDRYEQYF.

The chain carries TRBV7-9 and TRBJ1-1; D gene uncertain. The CDR3 totals 14 residues. Trimming stripped 7 bases from V and 12 bases from J, with 24 bases between. Per germline, CDR1 SEHNR and CDR2 FQNEAQ (reference sequence). The CDR3 here is CASTTSTGSGRTFF. CDR3 nucleotide sequence: TGTGCCAGCACCACCTCGACGGGGTCGGGGAGGACTTTCTTT.

This clonotype showed up many times. V is TRBV20-1 and J is TRBJ1-2; D remains unclear. There are 13 residues in the CDR3. With 6 bases removed from V and 6 bases from J, the gap between germline ends came to 17 bases. Germline V lookup: CDR1 DFQATT, CDR2 SNEGSKA (reference sequence). CDR3 nucleotide sequence: TGCAGTGCCCTATTGGATGCAAGGGATGGCTACACCTTC. As protein: CSALLDARDGYTF.